The sequence of this T cell receptor beta chain was determined in a study of monozygotic twins with inflammatory bowel disease. Each TCR library used roughly 3,500 ng of total RNA. TCRdb reanalyzed the 5' RACE reads, giving one entry per CDR3 protein sequence and no DNA. The sample data list approximately 330,000 distinct CDR3 sequences. This clonotype was obtained from a human donor with ulcerative colitis or Crohn's disease, or a healthy co-twin of an affected twin (not recorded which). Source material: blood.

The CDR3 region is CATGTTDTGELFF. The chain joins TRBV12-3 or TRBV12-4 to TRBJ2-2; TCRdb's D call of TRBD2 is untestable without DNA. This CDR3 has 13 amino acids.